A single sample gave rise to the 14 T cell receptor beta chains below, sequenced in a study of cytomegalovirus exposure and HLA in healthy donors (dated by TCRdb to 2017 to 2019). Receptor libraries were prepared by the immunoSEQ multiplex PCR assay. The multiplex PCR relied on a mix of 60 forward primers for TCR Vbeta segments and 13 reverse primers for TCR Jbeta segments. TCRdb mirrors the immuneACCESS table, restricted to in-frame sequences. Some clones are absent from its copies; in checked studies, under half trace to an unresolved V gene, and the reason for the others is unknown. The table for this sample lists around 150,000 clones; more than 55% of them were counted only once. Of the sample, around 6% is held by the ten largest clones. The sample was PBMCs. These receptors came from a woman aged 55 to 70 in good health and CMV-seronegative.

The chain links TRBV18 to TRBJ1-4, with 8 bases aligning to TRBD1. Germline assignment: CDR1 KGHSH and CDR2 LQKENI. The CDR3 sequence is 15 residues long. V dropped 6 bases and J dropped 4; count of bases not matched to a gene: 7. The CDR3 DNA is TGTGCCAGCTCGCCGGACAGGGCGTATAATGAAAAACTGTTTTTT. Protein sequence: CASSPDRAYNEKLFF.

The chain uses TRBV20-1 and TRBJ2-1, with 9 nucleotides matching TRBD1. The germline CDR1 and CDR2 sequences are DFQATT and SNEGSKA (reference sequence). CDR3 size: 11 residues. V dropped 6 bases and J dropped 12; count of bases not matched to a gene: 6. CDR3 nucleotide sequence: TGCAGTGCGGAGACAGGGGGGAGGCAGTTCTTC. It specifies CSAETGGRQFF.

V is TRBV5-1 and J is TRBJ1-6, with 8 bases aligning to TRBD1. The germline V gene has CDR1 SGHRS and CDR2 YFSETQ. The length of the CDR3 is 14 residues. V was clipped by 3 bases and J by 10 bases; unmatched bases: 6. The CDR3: CASSSTGGDSPLHF. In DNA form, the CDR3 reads TGCGCCAGCAGCTCTACAGGGGGAGACTCACCCCTCCACTTT.

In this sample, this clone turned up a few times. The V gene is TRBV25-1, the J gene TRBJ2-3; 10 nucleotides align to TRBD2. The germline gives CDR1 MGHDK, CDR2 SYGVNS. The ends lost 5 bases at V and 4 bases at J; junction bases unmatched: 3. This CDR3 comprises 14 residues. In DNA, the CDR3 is TGTGCCAGCAGTTTGCTAGCGGGGGCAGATACGCAGTATTTT. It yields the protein CASSLLAGADTQYF.

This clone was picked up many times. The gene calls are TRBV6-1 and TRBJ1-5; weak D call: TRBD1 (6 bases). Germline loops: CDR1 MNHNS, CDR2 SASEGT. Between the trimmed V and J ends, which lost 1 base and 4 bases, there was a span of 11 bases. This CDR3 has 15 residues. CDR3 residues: CASSEEGGGNQPQHF. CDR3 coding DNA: TGTGCCAGCAGTGAAGAGGGAGGGGGGAATCAGCCCCAGCATTTT.

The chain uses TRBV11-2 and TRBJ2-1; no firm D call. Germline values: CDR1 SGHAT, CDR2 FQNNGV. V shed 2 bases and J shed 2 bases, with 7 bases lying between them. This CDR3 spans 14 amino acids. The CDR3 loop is CASSLRSPYNEQFF. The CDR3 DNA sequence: TGTGCCAGCAGCTTACGCAGTCCCTACAATGAGCAGTTCTTC.

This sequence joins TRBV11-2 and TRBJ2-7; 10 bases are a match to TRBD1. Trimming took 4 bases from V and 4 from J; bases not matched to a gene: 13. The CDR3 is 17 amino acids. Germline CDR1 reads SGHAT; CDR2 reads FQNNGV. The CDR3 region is CASSSLYPRDRGYEQYF. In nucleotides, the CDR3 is TGTGCCAGCAGCTCTCTTTATCCCAGGGACAGGGGTTACGAGCAGTACTTC.

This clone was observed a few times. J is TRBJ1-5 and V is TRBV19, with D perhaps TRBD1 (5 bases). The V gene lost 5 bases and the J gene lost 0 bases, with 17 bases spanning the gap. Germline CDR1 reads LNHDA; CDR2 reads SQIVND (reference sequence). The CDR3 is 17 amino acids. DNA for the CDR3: TGTGCCAGTAGTCTCGATTCGAGGACAAATAGCAATCAGCCCCAGCATTTT. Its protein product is CASSLDSRTNSNQPQHF.

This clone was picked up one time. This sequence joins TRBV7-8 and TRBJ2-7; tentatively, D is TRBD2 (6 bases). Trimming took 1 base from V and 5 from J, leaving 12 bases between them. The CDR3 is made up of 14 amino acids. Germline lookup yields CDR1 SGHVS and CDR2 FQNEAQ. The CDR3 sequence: CASSLVAGTHEQYF. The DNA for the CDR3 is TGTGCCAGCAGCTTAGTGGCGGGAACCCACGAGCAGTACTTC.

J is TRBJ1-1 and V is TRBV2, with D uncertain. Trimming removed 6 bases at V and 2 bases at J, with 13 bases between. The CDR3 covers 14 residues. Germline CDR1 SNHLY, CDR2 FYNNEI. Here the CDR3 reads CASSPARSNTEAFF. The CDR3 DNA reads TGTGCCAGCAGCCCCGCCAGGTCTAACACTGAAGCTTTCTTT.

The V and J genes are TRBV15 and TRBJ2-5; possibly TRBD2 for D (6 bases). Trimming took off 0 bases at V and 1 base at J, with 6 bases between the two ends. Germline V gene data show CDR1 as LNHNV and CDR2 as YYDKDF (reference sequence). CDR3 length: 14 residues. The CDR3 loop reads CATSRDSGQETQYF. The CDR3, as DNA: TGTGCCACCAGCAGAGATAGCGGCCAAGAGACCCAGTACTTC.

CDR3 bases: TGTGCCAGCAGTGAACAGGGTCGGGCAGATACGCAGTATTTT. Encoded protein: CASSEQGRADTQYF. This chain links TRBV6-5 with TRBJ2-3; possibly TRBD1 for D (6 bases). Trimming took 5 bases from V and 4 from J, leaving 13 bases between them. This CDR3 spans 14 amino acids. Germline V gene sequence: CDR1 MNHEY, CDR2 SVGAGI.

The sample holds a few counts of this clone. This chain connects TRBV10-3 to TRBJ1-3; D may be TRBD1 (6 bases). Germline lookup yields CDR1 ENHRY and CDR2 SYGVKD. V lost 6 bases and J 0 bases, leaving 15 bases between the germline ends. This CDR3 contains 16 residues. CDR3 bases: TGTGCCATCAGCGCGGCAGGGGAGTCCTCTGGAAACACCATATATTTT. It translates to CAISAAGESSGNTIYF.

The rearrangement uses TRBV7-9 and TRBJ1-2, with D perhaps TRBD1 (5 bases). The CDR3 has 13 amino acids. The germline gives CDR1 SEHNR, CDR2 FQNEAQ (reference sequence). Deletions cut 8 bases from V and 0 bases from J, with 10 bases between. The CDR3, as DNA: TGTGCCAGCGGGGCCACAGCTAACTATGGCTACACCTTC. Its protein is CASGATANYGYTF.